This note documents a single T cell receptor beta chain sequence. The junction had 5 bases not matched to a gene; V was cut back by 1 base and J by 3 bases. Germline CDR1 is LGHNA and CDR2 is YNFKEQ. This CDR3 has 16 residues. The data derive from a study of control samples from healthy donors and cancer patients. Generated by immunoSEQ multiplex PCR, the TCRdb table keeps only in-frame clones and is missing some. The sample consists of approximately 170,000 clones, 91% of them appearing once. The sequenced sample consisted of blood. The rearrangement links TRBV4-2 to TRBJ2-1, with TRBD2 identical over 8 bases. The TCR originated in a woman in her 30s in good health. The CDR3 spells CASSQAPGLDYNEQFF. The CDR3 DNA is TGTGCCAGCAGCCAAGCCCCGGGACTAGACTACAATGAGCAGTTCTTC.